The 9 T cell receptor beta chains reported below all come from one sample, sequenced in a study of T-cell memory formation after mild COVID-19. Via MiXCR, TCRdb re-called the 5' RACE reads, giving one row per CDR3 protein. The repertoire holds hundreds of thousands of distinct CDR3 sequences, with around 28% as singletons. The sample was PBMCs or a T cell subset sorted from them (not recorded which). These receptors came from an adult woman who had mild COVID-19 (a few samples of this study predate the infection). Cell type and time point are not known.

The chain joins TRBV20-1 to TRBJ2-2; D gene uncertain. The CDR3 consists of 13 residues. Deletions cut 3 bases from V and 0 bases from J, with 5 bases between. The germline V gene encodes CDR1 DFQATT and CDR2 SNEGSKA (reference sequence). CDR3 region: CSASSPNTGELFF. The CDR3 nucleotides are TGCAGTGCTAGTAGTCCGAACACCGGGGAGCTGTTTTTT.

The chain has TRBV2 and TRBJ1-2, with 7 bases aligning to TRBD1. Germline V CDR1 and CDR2: SNHLY, FYNNEI. The CDR3 length is 14 residues. With V trimmed by 10 bases and J by 4 bases, 12 bases remained unmatched. The CDR3 here is CATGTEVGSYGYTF. CDR3 bases: TGTGCCACCGGGACAGAGGTTGGTAGCTATGGCTACACCTTC.

This clonotype was found a few times. The chain is built from TRBV6-1 and TRBJ2-3; weak D call: TRBD1 (6 bases). The CDR3 is made up of 15 amino acids. Germline assignment: CDR1 MNHNS and CDR2 SASEGT. V gave up 10 bases and J gave up 14 bases, with 31 bases separating them. CDR3 protein: CAILITGFGSAQWYF. CDR3 nucleotide sequence: TGTGCCATCCTAATCACAGGGTTTGGGAGTGCGCAGTGGTATTTT.

The rearrangement joins TRBV7-9 to TRBJ2-1; the D call may be TRBD1 or TRBD2 (5 bases each). Germline-derived CDR1 and CDR2 are SEHNR and FQNEAQ (reference sequence). V was pared by 1 base and J by 7 bases, with 14 bases between. The CDR3 contains 15 residues. The CDR3 loop reads CASSLDGTPGNEQFF. CDR3 in DNA: TGTGCCAGCAGCTTAGATGGGACCCCGGGGAATGAGCAGTTCTTC.

In this sample, this clonotype turned up once. V and J are TRBV9 and TRBJ1-4; D remains ambiguous. CDR1 is SGDLS and CDR2 is YYNGEE in the germline V gene. V lost 0 bases and J 5 bases, leaving 8 bases between the germline ends. This CDR3 region has 14 residues. CDR3 nucleotides: TGTGCCAGCAGCGTAGGCAGAGTGAATGAAAAACTGTTTTTT. It encodes CASSVGRVNEKLFF.

This clonotype was seen a few times. The chain couples TRBV7-8 to TRBJ2-4, with D uncertain. Trimming took off 5 bases at V and 7 bases at J, with 12 bases between the two ends. The CDR3 has 13 residues. Germline V gives CDR1 SGHVS, CDR2 FQNEAQ. Here the CDR3 reads CASSPDFGNIQYF. For the CDR3, the DNA is TGTGCCAGCAGCCCCGACTTTGGGAACATTCAGTACTTC.

This clonotype was counted only a few times. The chain couples TRBV11-2 to TRBJ2-1; D is perhaps TRBD2 (6 bases). The germline V and J ends were trimmed by 5 bases and 8 bases, with 13 bases remaining between them. Per the germline V gene, CDR1 is SGHAT and CDR2 is FQNNGV. This CDR3 has 13 amino acids. CDR3 sequence: CASSRTGGDEQFF. CDR3 bases: TGTGCCAGCAGCAGGACTGGCGGGGATGAGCAGTTCTTC.

The chain links TRBV5-1 to TRBJ2-5; D remains ambiguous. The CDR3 has 15 amino acids. Trimming cost V 0 bases and J 2 bases, with 11 bases left between them. Germline values: CDR1 SGHRS, CDR2 YFSETQ. For the CDR3, the DNA is TGCGCCAGCAGCTTGGCGTCCAACTATCAAGAGACCCAGTACTTC. Its translation: CASSLASNYQETQYF.

The chain uses TRBV7-9 and TRBJ1-2, with D possibly being TRBD1 (6 bases). Trimming pared 2 bases from V and 6 bases from J, leaving 25 bases between. This CDR3 region has 18 residues. Germline V gene lookup returns CDR1 SEHNR and CDR2 FQNEAQ (reference sequence). CDR3 loop: CASSLSGMVQGAGDGYTF. For the CDR3, the DNA is TGTGCCAGCAGCTTATCGGGTATGGTACAGGGAGCCGGGGATGGCTACACCTTC.